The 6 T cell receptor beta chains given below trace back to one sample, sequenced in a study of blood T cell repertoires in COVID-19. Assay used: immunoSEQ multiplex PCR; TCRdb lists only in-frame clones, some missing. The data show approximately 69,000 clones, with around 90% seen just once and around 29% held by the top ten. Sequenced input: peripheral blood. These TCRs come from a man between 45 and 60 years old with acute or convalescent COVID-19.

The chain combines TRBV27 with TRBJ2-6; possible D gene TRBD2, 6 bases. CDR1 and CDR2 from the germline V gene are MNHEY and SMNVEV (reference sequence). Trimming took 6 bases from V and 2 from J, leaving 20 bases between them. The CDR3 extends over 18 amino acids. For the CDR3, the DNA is TGTGCCAGCAGCCAGTGGGGGGAATGGATTACTGGGGCCAACGTCCTGACTTTC. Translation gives CASSQWGEWITGANVLTF.

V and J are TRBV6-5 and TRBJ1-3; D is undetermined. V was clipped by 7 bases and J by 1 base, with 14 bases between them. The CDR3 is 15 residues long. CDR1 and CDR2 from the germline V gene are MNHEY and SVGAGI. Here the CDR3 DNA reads TGTGCCAGCAATTGGGGAGGGCAATCTGGAAACACCATATATTTT. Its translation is CASNWGGQSGNTIYF.

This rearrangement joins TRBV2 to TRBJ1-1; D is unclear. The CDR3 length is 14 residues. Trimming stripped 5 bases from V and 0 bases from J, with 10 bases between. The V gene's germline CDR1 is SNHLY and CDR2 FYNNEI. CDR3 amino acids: CASSLPDMNTEAFF. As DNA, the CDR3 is TGTGCCAGCAGTTTGCCCGACATGAACACTGAAGCTTTCTTT.

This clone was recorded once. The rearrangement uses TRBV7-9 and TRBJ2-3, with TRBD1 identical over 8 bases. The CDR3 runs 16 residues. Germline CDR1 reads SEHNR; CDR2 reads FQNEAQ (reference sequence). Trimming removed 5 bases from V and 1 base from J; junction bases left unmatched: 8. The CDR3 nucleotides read TGTGCCAGCAGCACCCGGACAGGGCCTCGCACAGATACGCAGTATTTT. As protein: CASSTRTGPRTDTQYF.

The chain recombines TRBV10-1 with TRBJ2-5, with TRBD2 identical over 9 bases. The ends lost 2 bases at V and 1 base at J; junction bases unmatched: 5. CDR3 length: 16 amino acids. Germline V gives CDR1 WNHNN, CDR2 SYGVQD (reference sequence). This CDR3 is CASSEVAGDLQETQYF. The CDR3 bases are TGCGCCAGCAGTGAGGTAGCGGGGGATCTCCAAGAGACCCAGTACTTC.

The CDR3 nucleotides are TGCGCCAGCAGCCGAGTGGGACTCGCGGCAGATACGCAGTATTTT. The encoded protein is CASSRVGLAADTQYF. The chain employs TRBV4-1 and TRBJ2-3; perhaps TRBD2 as D (6 bases). Germline V gene lookup returns CDR1 MGHRA and CDR2 YSYEKL. V lost 4 bases, J lost 4 bases, and 15 bases lay in between. This CDR3 is 15 amino acids long.